This T cell receptor beta chain derives from a study of blood T cell repertoires in COVID-19. Clones were sequenced by immunoSEQ multiplex PCR, and TCRdb holds only the in-frame ones, with some missing. The repertoire holds roughly 260,000 clones, around four fifths seen once, with 4% in the top ten. Germline loops: CDR1 MNHEY, CDR2 SMNVEV (reference sequence). V lost 5 bases to trimming and J lost 4 bases; unmatched junction nucleotides: 6. The CDR3 consists of 14 residues. This receptor was identified in a woman between 40 and 55 years old with active or convalescent COVID-19. The chain employs TRBV27 and TRBJ2-5, with TRBD1 matching 8 bases. The material sequenced was peripheral blood. This CDR3 reads CASSPQGGLETQYF. The CDR3 DNA reads TGTGCCAGCAGTCCACAGGGGGGCCTAGAGACCCAGTACTTC.